This T cell receptor beta chain came from a study of blood T cell repertoires in COVID-19 (dated by TCRdb to the early 2020s). Broadly, across the study: Samples from collaborators originated in the United States, Italy and Spain and spanned both the acute and convalescent phases of COVID-19. The material from the prospective study consisted of cDNA or gDNA derived from T cells, B-cell-depleted T cells, or PBMCs. Deeply sampled blood TCRbeta repertoires from subjects exposed to, actively infected with, or recovered from COVID-19 were included in the dataset. The repertoires were made available in a free public database intended to serve as a resource for research on the immune response to SARS-CoV-2. Samples were obtained from the ongoing ImmuneRACE study (first 160 participants) and from over a thousand subjects provided by 6 global collaborators. The sample metadata nearly always contained a de-identified subject ID, COVID-19 status, age in years and sex. Where available, HLA class I and class II types were taken from metadata supplied by the sample provider and were not determined by assay-based typing. Here is what the overall study found, with its caveats: Clinical and demographic metadata were provided uncurated, with the amount varying by source and participant.

V is cut back by 7 bases and J by 4 bases, with 11 bases in the junction unmatched. The CDR3 has 16 amino acids, counting the end cysteine and phenylalanine. Only CDR3 DNA is held: 48 bases, read in frame from base 1. The CDR1 and CDR2 encoded by the germline V gene (reference sequence) are MNHEY and SMNVEV. About this clone itself: This clone's antigen is unknown. One base away there is no much larger clone; base qualities are not given.

TCRbeta CDR3 regions were amplified from genomic DNA by means of the immunoSEQ Assay, a bias-controlled multiplex PCR. In the paper's pipeline: Nucleated cell counts per sample were estimated from amplification of reference gene primers within the assay. Sequence reads were collapsed and filtered to measure the absolute abundance of every unique TCRbeta CDR3 rearrangement. For each sample, productive Simpson clonality was calculated as the square root of Simpson's diversity index across productive rearrangements. TCRdb took over this immuneACCESS table, retaining in-frame rearrangements with V and J assigned. Such tables are incomplete; in checked studies, under half of the missing clones stem from an unresolved V gene, and the remainder is unexplained. V and J calls and clone size are given by that table; D and trimming were obtained from the DNA. This sample holds 50,000 to 65,000 clones; roughly four fifths were observed only once. Roughly 5.5% of the sample belongs to the ten largest clones.

Whole blood was collected in K2EDTA tubes by collaborating institutions according to the institutions' own protocols. For TCRbeta analysis, collaborators shipped samples as frozen whole blood, isolated PBMCs, or DNA extracted from either of those sample types. The sequence was obtained from an older woman with acute or convalescent COVID-19. The chain couples TRBV27 to TRBJ2-1; TRBD2 fits 9 bases in the junction. The sequencing input was peripheral blood. Here the CDR3 is given as CASTPFSGSGYNEQFF. The base sequence is TGTGCCAGCACCCCCTTTAGCGGGAGTGGGTACAATGAGCAGTTCTTC.